Below, 11 T cell receptor beta chains from the same sample are listed, as sequenced in a study of T-cell reconstitution after alpha-beta-depleted transplantation in children. The library targeted TCRbeta and was prepared with unique molecular identifiers. TCRdb recomputed calls from the PCR reads with MiXCR, one row per CDR3 protein. The sample consists of roughly 500,000 distinct CDR3 sequences, roughly a tenth of them appearing once. Sequenced here: PBMCs, sampled before TCRalphabeta/CD19-depleted stem cell transplant. These receptor sequences come from a child aged 2-15 years with inherited bone marrow failure, due to receive a stem cell transplant.

This clonotype came up a few times. This chain's CDR3 is CASRGGTSGIGSYNEQFF. DNA for the CDR3: TGTGCCAGTAGAGGGGGGACTAGCGGGATAGGGTCCTACAATGAGCAGTTCTTC. The genes are TRBV19 and TRBJ2-1; TRBD2 matches 13 bases. Germline V gene lookup returns CDR1 LNHDA and CDR2 SQIVND (reference sequence). With 6 bases clipped from V and 1 base from J, the junction kept 9 bases outside the gene matches. The CDR3 consists of 18 residues. The full variable domain, completed using reference TRBV19 and TRBJ2-1, is DGGITQSPKYLFRKEGQNVTLSCEQNLNHDAMYWYRQDPGQGLRLIYYSQIVNDFQKGDIAEGYSVSREKKESFPLTVTSAQKNPTAFYLCASRGGTSGIGSYNEQFFGPGTRLTVL.

This clonotype was seen at least ten times. V is TRBV5-1 and J is TRBJ2-2; TRBD2 agrees at 10 bases. This CDR3 has 16 residues. After removal of 4 bases from V and 5 bases from J, the junction contained 8 bases not matched to a gene. Germline lookup yields CDR1 SGHRS and CDR2 YFSETQ. As DNA, the CDR3 is TGCGCCAGCAGCCTATTGCTAGCGGGAGATACCGGGGAGCTGTTTTTT. Amino acids: CASSLLLAGDTGELFF.

The chain employs TRBV5-1 and TRBJ2-7, with no clear D. Germline V gene data show CDR1 as SGHRS and CDR2 as YFSETQ. V lost 1 base and J lost 6, with 11 bases in between. The CDR3 covers 13 residues. CDR3 sequence: CASSLIFPAEQYF. The DNA for the CDR3 is TGCGCCAGCAGCTTGATTTTTCCCGCCGAGCAGTACTTC.

This clonotype has at least ten counts. The genes are TRBV6-1 and TRBJ2-7; 10 nucleotides match TRBD2. The germline CDR1 and CDR2 sequences are MNHNS and SASEGT. The CDR3 spans 13 residues. J lost 4 bases, V lost 8 bases, and 5 bases had no gene match. DNA for the CDR3: TGTGCCAGCCGTGTGACTAGCGGGTACGAGCAGTACTTC. This translates into CASRVTSGYEQYF.

This clonotype appeared a few times. This rearrangement joins TRBV28 to TRBJ2-3; 8 nucleotides match TRBD1. Per the germline V gene, CDR1 is MDHEN and CDR2 is SYDVKM. The CDR3 is 15 amino acids. J was trimmed by 6 bases and V by 6 bases; bases with no gene match: 11. This chain's CDR3 is CASSPVETGDDTQYF. The CDR3 nucleotides are TGTGCCAGCAGCCCAGTCGAGACAGGGGACGATACGCAGTATTTT.

This chain links TRBV19 with TRBJ2-5, with 15 bases that match TRBD2. CDR3 length: 17 residues. V was pared by 6 bases and J by 4 bases, with 9 bases of the junction left unmatched. Germline CDR1 LNHDA, CDR2 SQIVND (reference sequence). This CDR3 is CASRGLAGGPRRETQYF. CDR3 coding DNA: TGTGCCAGTAGAGGACTAGCGGGAGGGCCCCGCCGAGAGACCCAGTACTTC.

This clonotype was recorded many times. The genes are TRBV12-3 or TRBV12-4 and TRBJ2-5; 8 positions match TRBD1. The trim removed 6 bases at V and 4 bases at J, leaving 4 bases unmatched. The CDR3 is made up of 13 amino acids. CDR3 amino acids: CASSLTGAETQYF. As DNA, the CDR3 is TGTGCCAGCAGCCTGACAGGGGCAGAGACCCAGTACTTC.

Ten or more counts support this clonotype. The rearrangement uses TRBV4-3 and TRBJ2-1, with TRBD2 identical over 13 bases. V trimming: 0 bases; J trimming: 0 bases; junction bases outside the gene matches: 5. CDR1 is LGHNA and CDR2 is YSLEER in the germline V gene. This CDR3 spans 19 amino acids. CDR3 DNA sequence: TGCGCCAGCAGCCAAGATCGACTAGCGGGAGGCGACTCCTACAATGAGCAGTTCTTC. It specifies CASSQDRLAGGDSYNEQFF.

This clonotype showed up many times. The CDR3 nucleotides are TGTGCCAGCAGCCAATCCGACAGATCTTATGGCTACACCTTC. The encoded protein is CASSQSDRSYGYTF. The chain has TRBV3-1 and TRBJ1-2, with D possibly being TRBD1 (5 bases). Deletions cut 2 bases from V and 5 bases from J, with 12 bases between. This CDR3 spans 14 amino acids. The germline gives CDR1 LGHDT, CDR2 YNNKEL (reference sequence).

This clonotype was seen repeatedly, ten times or more. The rearrangement joins TRBV27 to TRBJ1-3; no definite D call. The germline V and J ends were trimmed by 0 bases and 0 bases, with 6 bases remaining between them. The CDR3 extends over 15 amino acids. CDR1 is MNHEY and CDR2 is SMNVEV in the germline V gene (reference sequence). The CDR3 nucleotides read TGTGCCAGCAGTTTATCGAGGTACTCTGGAAACACCATATATTTT. Translating gives CASSLSRYSGNTIYF.

This sequence joins TRBV5-4 and TRBJ2-1; 11 bases map to TRBD2. V lost 5 bases and J lost 10; bases outside the gene matches: 17. Germline assignment: CDR1 SGHNT and CDR2 YYREEE (reference sequence). CDR3 size: 17 residues. CDR3: CASRPYGRTSGRYEQFF. The CDR3, as DNA: TGTGCCAGCAGACCTTACGGAAGGACTAGCGGGCGTTACGAGCAGTTCTTC.